This T cell receptor (beta chain) is from a study of STAT3 mutations in large granular lymphocyte leukemia. About the research overall: Roughly half the longitudinally sequenced T-LGLL patients had canonical STAT3 mutations. Notes on the study in general: At least one immunodominant TCR beta clonotype appeared in every T-cell large granular lymphocyte leukemia patient.

Clones were sequenced by immunoSEQ multiplex PCR, and TCRdb holds only the in-frame ones, with some missing. The sample holds a few thousand clones, roughly 68% seen once. Germline CDR1 SGHRS, CDR2 YFSETQ. There are 16 residues in the CDR3. Trimming left V 4 bases short and J 6 bases short, with 21 bases between. As to this clone: What it binds is unknown.

J is TRBJ2-3 and V is TRBV5-1; D is ambiguous. The sample taken for sequencing was peripheral blood mononuclear cells. The receptor was derived from a man between 60 and 70 years old with T-cell large granular lymphocyte leukemia. Some clones in this sample may be carry-over from other donors' samples. CDR3 sequence reads: CASSPTLISSGDTQYF. CDR3 nucleotides: TGCGCCAGCAGCCCCACTTTAATTAGCTCTGGGGATACGCAGTATTTT.